The 17 T cell receptor beta chains given below trace back to one sample, sequenced in a study of blood T cell repertoires in COVID-19. The repertoire was sequenced with immunoSEQ multiplex PCR; TCRdb's copy has only in-frame clones and lacks some. The sample consists of approximately 52,000 clones, 89% of them appearing once. The sequencing input was peripheral blood. The receptor set was obtained from a man aged 55 to 70 with active COVID-19.

The CDR3 reads CASSQLQPGEQYF. CDR3 sequence (DNA): TGTGCCAGCAGCCAATTACAACCGGGGGAGCAGTACTTC. The V and J genes are TRBV3-1 (or the pseudogene TRBV3-2) and TRBJ2-7, with D perhaps TRBD2 (5 bases). V was clipped by 2 bases and J by 7 bases, with 12 bases between them. The CDR3 spans 13 residues. In germline, CDR1 is LGHDT, CDR2 YNNKEL (reference sequence).

The CDR3 DNA sequence: TGCAGCGTTGAAACGGGTAGCACAGATACGCAGTATTTT. Translating it yields CSVETGSTDTQYF. The chain is built from TRBV29-1 and TRBJ2-3; D is ambiguous. Germline V gene sequence: CDR1 SQVTM, CDR2 ANQGSEA. The V end lost 2 bases, the J end lost 0 bases, and 6 bases lay between the germline ends. CDR3 length: 13 residues.

The chain carries TRBV27 and TRBJ2-1; TRBD2 might be the D (6 bases). V was shortened by 5 bases and J by 9 bases, with 14 bases between the two germline ends. The length of the CDR3 is 13 residues. Per germline, CDR1 MNHEY and CDR2 SMNVEV (reference sequence). CDR3 nucleotides: TGTGCCAGCAGTGGGACTGTCTGGGCTGAGCAGTTCTTC. It encodes CASSGTVWAEQFF.

This clone was observed a single time. The chain uses TRBV7-3 and TRBJ2-1, with 13 bases fitting TRBD2. Germline-derived CDR1 and CDR2 are SGHTA and FQGTGA. The CDR3 runs to 19 residues. V dropped 5 bases and J dropped 2; count of bases not matched to a gene: 12. The CDR3 coding sequence is TGTGCCAGCAGCCCCCACCGGCCTGGGACTAGCGGGACCTACAATGAGCAGTTCTTC. Protein: CASSPHRPGTSGTYNEQFF.

This chain connects TRBV4-1 to TRBJ1-3; TRBD1 agrees at 7 bases. Per germline, CDR1 MGHRA and CDR2 YSYEKL. The junction had 7 bases not matched to a gene; V was cut back by 5 bases and J by 0 bases. This CDR3 is 16 amino acids long. The CDR3 coding sequence is TGCGCCAGCAGCTATAGGACAGGCAACTCTGGAAACACCATATATTTT. Its protein is CASSYRTGNSGNTIYF.

The V call is TRBV5-4, the J call TRBJ2-1; 8 bases are shared with TRBD2. The germline V gene encodes CDR1 SGHNT and CDR2 YYREEE (reference sequence). The CDR3 is 16 residues long. The junction had 4 bases not matched to a gene; V was cut back by 2 bases and J by 0 bases. The CDR3 DNA follows: TGTGCCAGCAGCTTAGGCGGGAGGAGCTCCTACAATGAGCAGTTCTTC. This gives the protein CASSLGGRSSYNEQFF.

The chain carries TRBV11-2 and TRBJ2-7; 11 nucleotides match TRBD2. Germline CDR1 is SGHAT and CDR2 is FQNNGV. This CDR3 comprises 15 residues. J was trimmed by 9 bases and V by 0 bases; bases with no gene match: 7. The CDR3 region is CASSLEATSGSRQYF. CDR3 DNA sequence: TGTGCCAGCAGCTTAGAGGCTACTAGCGGGAGTAGGCAGTACTTC. Using reference TRBV11-2 and TRBJ2-7 for the parts outside the CDR3, the full variable domain is EAGVAQSPRYKIIEKRQSVAFWCNPISGHATLYWYQQILGQGPKLLIQFQNNGVVDDSQLPKDRFSAERLKGVDSTLKIQPAKLEDSAVYLCASSLEATSGSRQYFGPGTRLTVT.

V and J are TRBV2 and TRBJ2-7; 9 bases align to TRBD1. The CDR3 totals 14 residues. The J segment lost 2 bases and the V segment lost 7 bases, leaving 6 bases of the junction unmatched. The germline V gene has CDR1 SNHLY and CDR2 FYNNEI. The DNA for the CDR3 is TGTGCCAGCAAGGAGGGGACAGGGACCTACGAGCAGTACTTC. Translation: CASKEGTGTYEQYF.

The chain carries TRBV18 and TRBJ2-1; 12 nucleotides line up with TRBD1. This CDR3 has 18 amino acids. J lost 10 bases, V lost 0 bases, and 13 bases had no gene match. Germline V gene lookup returns CDR1 KGHSH and CDR2 LQKENI. The CDR3 here is CASSPPAQPGQGAREQFF. The CDR3 nucleotides are TGTGCCAGCTCACCACCGGCCCAACCGGGACAGGGGGCGAGAGAGCAGTTCTTC.

V and J are TRBV5-4 and TRBJ1-6, with TRBD1 as a possible D gene (6 bases). The CDR3 runs to 17 residues. V shed 0 bases and J shed 8 bases, with 18 bases lying between them. Germline assignment: CDR1 SGHNT and CDR2 YYREEE (reference sequence). Here the CDR3 DNA reads TGTGCCAGCAGCTTGGGGGGACAAAGAATCCCAGATTCACCCCTCCACTTT. It codes for CASSLGGQRIPDSPLHF.

The rearrangement uses TRBV2 and TRBJ2-1; weak D call: TRBD1 (6 bases). The germline V gene has CDR1 SNHLY and CDR2 FYNNEI. Trimming took 3 bases from V and 1 from J, leaving 10 bases between them. The CDR3 is made up of 15 amino acids. CDR3 DNA: TGTGCCAGCAGTGACAGGGGCTTATCCTACAATGAGCAGTTCTTC. Amino acids: CASSDRGLSYNEQFF.

V is TRBV28 and J is TRBJ2-7, with 10 bases fitting TRBD1. The V gene's germline CDR1 is MDHEN and CDR2 SYDVKM. With V trimmed by 5 bases and J by 3 bases, 4 bases remained unmatched. The CDR3 runs to 14 residues. CDR3 nucleotides: TGTGCCAGCAGTCACCGGACAGGGGGCTACGAGCAGTACTTC. As protein: CASSHRTGGYEQYF.

The chain uses TRBV15 and TRBJ2-7, with 12 bases fitting TRBD2. CDR3 length: 17 amino acids. V was clipped by 1 base and J by 2 bases; unmatched bases: 6. The germline gives CDR1 LNHNV, CDR2 YYDKDF (reference sequence). CDR3 region: CATSRGLAGGLTYEQYF. The CDR3 DNA reads TGTGCCACCAGCAGAGGGCTAGCGGGAGGGCTTACCTACGAGCAGTACTTC.

The rearrangement joins TRBV7-2 to TRBJ1-1; weak D call: TRBD1 (5 bases). The CDR3 spans 12 residues. The ends were cut back, 6 bases at V and 5 bases at J, with 10 bases in the middle. Germline lookup yields CDR1 SGHTA and CDR2 FQGNSA. CDR3 DNA: TGTGCCAGCAGGTCAGGGATAACTGAAGCTTTCTTT. Translated, it gives CASRSGITEAFF.

This clone was observed once. The genes are TRBV6-2 or TRBV6-3 and TRBJ2-1; the D is unclear. From germline, CDR1 is MNHEY and CDR2 SVGEGT. Trimming left V 6 bases short and J 4 bases short, with 10 bases between. This CDR3 is 13 amino acids long. The CDR3 bases are TGTGCCAGCAGACCTACAAGATACAATGAGCAGTTCTTC. As protein: CASRPTRYNEQFF.

The rearrangement links TRBV28 to TRBJ2-5; 8 bases fit TRBD2. The germline gives CDR1 MDHEN, CDR2 SYDVKM. CDR3 size: 15 residues. The junction had 9 bases not matched to a gene; V was cut back by 7 bases and J by 2 bases. CDR3 bases: TGTGCCAGCACCCAGGGACTAGGTCTACAAGAGACCCAGTACTTC. It specifies CASTQGLGLQETQYF.

The chain employs TRBV27 and TRBJ2-3; 7 bases align to TRBD2. This CDR3 has 14 amino acids. Germline-derived CDR1 and CDR2 are MNHEY and SMNVEV (reference sequence). With V trimmed by 0 bases and J by 14 bases, 11 bases remained unmatched. The CDR3 DNA reads as TGTGCCAGCAGTTTATCCTCTCCTGGGCGGGAGTGGTATTTT. As protein: CASSLSSPGREWYF.